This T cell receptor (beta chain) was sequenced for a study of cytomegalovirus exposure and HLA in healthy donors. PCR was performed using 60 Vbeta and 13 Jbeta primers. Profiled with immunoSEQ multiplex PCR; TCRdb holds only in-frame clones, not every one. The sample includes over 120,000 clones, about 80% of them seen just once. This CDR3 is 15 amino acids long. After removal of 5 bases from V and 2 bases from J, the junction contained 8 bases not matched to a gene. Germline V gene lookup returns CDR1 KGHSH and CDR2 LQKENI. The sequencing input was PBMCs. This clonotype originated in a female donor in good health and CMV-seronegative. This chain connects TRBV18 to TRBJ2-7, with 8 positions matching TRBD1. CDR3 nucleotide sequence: TGTGCCAGCTCAGCGCTACAGGGGGTTCCCTACGAGCAGTACTTC. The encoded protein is CASSALQGVPYEQYF. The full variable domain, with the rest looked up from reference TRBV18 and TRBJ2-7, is NAGVMQNPRHLVRRRGQEARLRCSPMKGHSHVYWYRQLPEEGLKFMVYLQKENIIDESGMPKERFSAEFPKEGPSILRIQQVVRGDSAAYFCASSALQGVPYEQYFGPGTRLTVT.